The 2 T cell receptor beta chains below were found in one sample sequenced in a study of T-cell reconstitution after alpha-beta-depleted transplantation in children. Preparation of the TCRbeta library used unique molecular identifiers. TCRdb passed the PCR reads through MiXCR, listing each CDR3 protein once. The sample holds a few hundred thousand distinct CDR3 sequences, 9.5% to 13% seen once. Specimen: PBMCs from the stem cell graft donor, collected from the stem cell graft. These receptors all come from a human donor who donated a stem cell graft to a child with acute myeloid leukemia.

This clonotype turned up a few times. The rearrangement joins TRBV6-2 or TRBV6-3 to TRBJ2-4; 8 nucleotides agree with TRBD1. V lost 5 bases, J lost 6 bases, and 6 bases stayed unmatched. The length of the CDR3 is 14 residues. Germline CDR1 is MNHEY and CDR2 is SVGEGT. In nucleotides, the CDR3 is TGTGCCAGCAGTGACATTGGACAGGGAAACATTCAGTACTTC. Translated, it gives CASSDIGQGNIQYF.

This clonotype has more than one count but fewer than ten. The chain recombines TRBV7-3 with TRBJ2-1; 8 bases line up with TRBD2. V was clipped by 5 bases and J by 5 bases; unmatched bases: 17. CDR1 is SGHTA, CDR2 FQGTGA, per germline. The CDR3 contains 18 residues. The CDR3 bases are TGTGCCAGCAGCCCCGGGCCTAGCGGGCCCACCGACCACAATGAGCAGTTCTTC. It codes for CASSPGPSGPTDHNEQFF.